This is a list of T cell receptor beta chains from one sample in a study of T cell responses to AZD1222 COVID-19 vaccine. The method was immunoSEQ multiplex PCR; TCRdb's version includes in-frame clones alone and lacks a portion of them. The repertoire holds roughly 49,000 clones, approximately 86% seen once, with 2% to 3% in the top ten. The source was peripheral blood, collected 28 days after the second AZD1222 dose. These receptors were taken from an adult who received the AZD1222 COVID-19 vaccine. CDR3s include the opening cysteine and the closing phenylalanine or tryptophan. D genes are given only for firm matches. Where a row states a size, it is once, few, many or the class of an expanded clone; other rows omit it.

abundance: -
len: 17
j_gene: TRBJ2-1
d_gene: -
v_gene: TRBV19
CDR3nt: TGTGCCAGTAGTATAGAGGCTGGAGGAAGCTCCTACAATGAGCAGTTCTTC
CDR3aa: CASSIEAGGSSYNEQFF

abundance: -
len: 16
j_gene: TRBJ2-7
d_gene: -
v_gene: TRBV7-9
CDR3nt: TGTGCCAGCAGCTTAAGTAGCAGGCCGCCGGGCTACGAGCAGTACTTC
CDR3aa: CASSLSSRPPGYEQYF

abundance: -
len: 18
j_gene: TRBJ2-7
d_gene: TRBD2
v_gene: TRBV6-4
CDR3nt: TGTGCCACCAGAACCGGGACTAGCGTTCACCGAAACACCTACGAGCAGTACTTC
CDR3aa: CATRTGTSVHRNTYEQYF

abundance: -
len: 13
j_gene: TRBJ1-2
d_gene: -
v_gene: TRBV6-1
CDR3nt: TGTGCCAGCAGTGAACAGGGAAACTATGGCTACACCTTC
CDR3aa: CASSEQGNYGYTF

abundance: -
len: 14
j_gene: TRBJ1-1
d_gene: -
v_gene: TRBV6-5
CDR3nt: TGTGCCAGCATGGTCCAGCCAGACACCACTGAAGCTTTCTTT
CDR3aa: CASMVQPDTTEAFF

abundance: -
len: 12
j_gene: TRBJ2-1
d_gene: -
v_gene: TRBV12-3/TRBV12-4
CDR3nt: TGTGCCAGCAGTCCCCCTATAAATGAGCAGTTCTTC
CDR3aa: CASSPPINEQFF

abundance: -
len: 13
j_gene: TRBJ2-5
d_gene: TRBD1
v_gene: TRBV10-1
CDR3nt: TGCGCCAGCAGTGAATGGACAGGGTCGGCCCAGTACTTC
CDR3aa: CASSEWTGSAQYF

abundance: -
len: 13
j_gene: TRBJ1-2
d_gene: -
v_gene: TRBV11-2
CDR3nt: TGTGCCAGCAGCTTTGCAGGGAACTATGGCTACACCTTC
CDR3aa: CASSFAGNYGYTF

abundance: -
len: 13
j_gene: TRBJ1-5
d_gene: -
v_gene: TRBV28
CDR3nt: TGTGCCAGCAGTTCTACAGGGTATCAGCCCCAGCATTTT
CDR3aa: CASSSTGYQPQHF

abundance: -
len: 14
j_gene: TRBJ1-1
d_gene: -
v_gene: TRBV7-9
CDR3nt: TGTGCCAGCAGTCCGGGACGGTGGAACACTGAAGCTTTCTTT
CDR3aa: CASSPGRWNTEAFF

abundance: -
len: 13
j_gene: TRBJ1-1
d_gene: -
v_gene: TRBV25-1
CDR3nt: TGTGCCAGCAGTGAAATGGGAAGGGTTGGTGCTTTCTTT
CDR3aa: CASSEMGRVGAFF

abundance: -
len: 14
j_gene: TRBJ2-7
d_gene: -
v_gene: TRBV5-1
CDR3nt: TGCGCCAGCAGCCCTACCACCGGCAGCCACGAGCAGTACTTC
CDR3aa: CASSPTTGSHEQYF

abundance: -
len: 16
j_gene: TRBJ2-1
d_gene: TRBD2
v_gene: TRBV28
CDR3nt: TGTGCCAGTGAGTTTTGGCGGGAGGGACACTACAATGAGCAGTTCTTC
CDR3aa: CASEFWREGHYNEQFF

abundance: -
len: 15
j_gene: TRBJ1-4
d_gene: TRBD1
v_gene: TRBV9
CDR3nt: TGTGCCAGCAGCGGTGGGGGACAGGGTAATGAAAAACTGTTTTTT
CDR3aa: CASSGGGQGNEKLFF

abundance: -
len: 15
j_gene: TRBJ2-5
d_gene: -
v_gene: TRBV3-1/TRBV3-2
CDR3nt: TGTGCCAGCAGCCAAGGGGCGGGCCGCGGAGAGACCCAGTACTTC
CDR3aa: CASSQGAGRGETQYF

abundance: -
len: 13
j_gene: TRBJ2-7
d_gene: -
v_gene: TRBV10-3
CDR3nt: TGTGCCATCAGTGACCTCGCCACCTACGAGCAGTACTTC
CDR3aa: CAISDLATYEQYF

abundance: -
len: 18
j_gene: TRBJ2-2
d_gene: TRBD2
v_gene: TRBV9
CDR3nt: TGTGCCAGCAGCCGGGGGCCCACTAGCGGGGCATCCACCGGGGAGCTGTTTTTT
CDR3aa: CASSRGPTSGASTGELFF

abundance: -
len: 17
j_gene: TRBJ1-4
d_gene: TRBD1
v_gene: TRBV5-1
CDR3nt: TGCGCCAGCAGCTTGGCTCCCACGACAGGGATTAATGAAAAACTGTTTTTT
CDR3aa: CASSLAPTTGINEKLFF

abundance: once
len: 13
j_gene: TRBJ2-1
d_gene: TRBD2
v_gene: TRBV29-1
CDR3nt: TGCAGCGTTGAGGCGGGAGGCCATGGTGAGCAGTTCTTC
CDR3aa: CSVEAGGHGEQFF

abundance: -
len: 15
j_gene: TRBJ1-2
d_gene: TRBD1
v_gene: TRBV19
CDR3nt: TGTGCCAGTAGTGCCGGACAGGGGCCCGTATATGGCTACACCTTC
CDR3aa: CASSAGQGPVYGYTF

abundance: -
len: 19
j_gene: TRBJ2-3
d_gene: TRBD2
v_gene: TRBV24-1
CDR3nt: TGTGCCACCAGTGATTGGGTAATCTCCAGCGGGAGGCCCACAGATACGCAGTATTTT
CDR3aa: CATSDWVISSGRPTDTQYF

abundance: -
len: 15
j_gene: TRBJ2-1
d_gene: TRBD2
v_gene: TRBV24-1
CDR3nt: TGTGCCACCAGTGACTTAGAGCGGGAGATCAATGAGCAGTTCTTC
CDR3aa: CATSDLEREINEQFF

abundance: -
len: 16
j_gene: TRBJ2-3
d_gene: TRBD2
v_gene: TRBV5-6
CDR3nt: TGTGCCAGCAGCTTGGGGGGGACTAGCGGCACAGATACGCAGTATTTT
CDR3aa: CASSLGGTSGTDTQYF

abundance: -
len: 16
j_gene: TRBJ2-3
d_gene: -
v_gene: TRBV7-8
CDR3nt: TGTGCCAGCAGCTTAGTTATTAGCGCCCCCGTGGGTACGCAGTATTTT
CDR3aa: CASSLVISAPVGTQYF

abundance: -
len: 13
j_gene: TRBJ1-1
d_gene: TRBD1
v_gene: TRBV11-1
CDR3nt: TGTGCCAGCAGCTTAAACAGGGGCGGGGAAGCTTTCTTT
CDR3aa: CASSLNRGGEAFF

abundance: -
len: 15
j_gene: TRBJ1-4
d_gene: -
v_gene: TRBV18
CDR3nt: TGTGCCAGCTCACCATGGGCAGCAACTAATGAAAAACTGTTTTTT
CDR3aa: CASSPWAATNEKLFF

abundance: -
len: 16
j_gene: TRBJ2-1
d_gene: TRBD2
v_gene: TRBV5-4
CDR3nt: TGTGCCAGCAGCCCATTCCTAAGCGGGAGTGGGGGTGAGCAGTTCTTC
CDR3aa: CASSPFLSGSGGEQFF

abundance: -
len: 12
j_gene: TRBJ2-2
d_gene: -
v_gene: TRBV6-6
CDR3nt: TGTGCCAGCAGTTTCGGCGGCGGGGAGCTGTTTTTT
CDR3aa: CASSFGGGELFF

abundance: -
len: 10
j_gene: TRBJ1-1
d_gene: -
v_gene: TRBV29-1
CDR3nt: TGCAGCGTTGTTACGATTGAAGCTTTCTTT
CDR3aa: CSVVTIEAFF

abundance: -
len: 15
j_gene: TRBJ1-4
d_gene: -
v_gene: TRBV5-6
CDR3nt: TGTGCCAGCAGCCCCTTTAAACGACAGAATGAAAAACTGTTTTTT
CDR3aa: CASSPFKRQNEKLFF

abundance: -
len: 16
j_gene: TRBJ2-1
d_gene: -
v_gene: TRBV11-2
CDR3nt: TGTGCCAGCAGCTTAGGGGGGGCGAGATCCTACAATGAGCAGTTCTTC
CDR3aa: CASSLGGARSYNEQFF

abundance: -
len: 13
j_gene: TRBJ2-7
d_gene: -
v_gene: TRBV6-4
CDR3nt: TGTGCCAGCAGACATAACAGGGAACACGAGCAGTACTTC
CDR3aa: CASRHNREHEQYF

abundance: -
len: 18
j_gene: TRBJ2-1
d_gene: TRBD2
v_gene: TRBV30
CDR3nt: TGTGCCTGGTCCCTCAAAACGGGACTAGCAGGGTCCTACAATGAGCAGTTCTTC
CDR3aa: CAWSLKTGLAGSYNEQFF

abundance: -
len: 14
j_gene: TRBJ2-3
d_gene: -
v_gene: TRBV3-1/TRBV3-2
CDR3nt: TGTGCCAGCAGCCATCTACTTAGCACAGATACGCAGTATTTT
CDR3aa: CASSHLLSTDTQYF

abundance: once
len: 16
j_gene: TRBJ2-2
d_gene: TRBD1
v_gene: TRBV4-1
CDR3nt: TGCGCCAGCAGCCAAGGACAGGGTATCAACACCGGGGAGCTGTTTTTT
CDR3aa: CASSQGQGINTGELFF

abundance: -
len: 13
j_gene: TRBJ1-1
d_gene: -
v_gene: TRBV27
CDR3nt: TGTGCCAGCAGTCTACGACAGAACACTGAAGCTTTCTTT
CDR3aa: CASSLRQNTEAFF

abundance: -
len: 13
j_gene: TRBJ1-1
d_gene: TRBD1
v_gene: TRBV28
CDR3nt: TGTGCCAGCGGGCTCACAGGGGTCACTGAAGCTTTCTTT
CDR3aa: CASGLTGVTEAFF

abundance: -
len: 13
j_gene: TRBJ2-1
d_gene: -
v_gene: TRBV7-6
CDR3nt: TGTGCCAGCAGCCCGCGGGCGCGGGGAGAGCAGTTCTTC
CDR3aa: CASSPRARGEQFF

abundance: -
len: 15
j_gene: TRBJ2-7
d_gene: TRBD2
v_gene: TRBV6-5
CDR3nt: TGTGCCAGCCCTCTGCAGACGGACGGGGGGGTCGAGCAGTACTTC
CDR3aa: CASPLQTDGGVEQYF

abundance: few
len: 14
j_gene: TRBJ2-5
d_gene: TRBD2
v_gene: TRBV7-2
CDR3nt: TGTGCCAGCAGCTTTCAAGCGGGAGGGGAGACCCAGTACTTC
CDR3aa: CASSFQAGGETQYF